Listed below are T cell receptor beta chains from one sample, sequenced in a study of B cell selection in AIRE deficiency. Method: immunoSEQ multiplex PCR; TCRdb's copy keeps in-frame clones and lacks some. The table records some 22,000 clones, approximately 96% of them present only once. The sequencing input was CD4+CD127+ conventional T cells sorted from PBMCs. The origin of the receptors is a human donor in good health. Both conserved end residues are trimmed from each CDR3. The order of the fields is D gene, J gene, V gene, CDR3 protein. A D gene is named only where the DNA matches it firmly.

TRBD1	TRBJ2-1	TRBV7-2	ASSLDRVGNEQF
TRBD2	TRBJ2-7	TRBV7-2	ASSLGTSGGAYEQY
TRBD1	TRBJ1-3	TRBV6-6	ASTDRVRNTIY
.	TRBJ2-7	TRBV5-6	ASSATVGKPDLSYEQY
TRBD1	TRBJ2-5	TRBV15	ATSRTRDRQETQY
TRBD2	TRBJ2-1	TRBV2	ASIGGTSPPSSYNEQF
.	TRBJ1-2	TRBV18	ASSQQDNYGYT
TRBD1	TRBJ1-1	TRBV15	ATSINRGPSEAF
TRBD2	TRBJ2-3	TRBV4-2	ASSQVSTRTSGGARTDTQY
.	TRBJ1-3	TRBV6-5	ASSYSASSGNTIY
.	TRBJ2-5	TRBV7-8	ASSPPSVETQY
.	TRBJ2-3	TRBV5-1	AIERGDSTDTQY
.	TRBJ1-3	TRBV18	ASSPQAGAGNTIY
TRBD2	TRBJ2-3	TRBV15	ATSRASPLAGMSDTQY
TRBD1	TRBJ1-1	TRBV19	ASSTTGQGGTEAF
TRBD1	TRBJ1-4	TRBV11-2	ASSLEGTGYEKLF
.	TRBJ1-3	TRBV6-5	ASSSYTSGNTIY
.	TRBJ1-5	TRBV7-8	ASSFFQFNQPQH
.	TRBJ1-1	TRBV9	ASSVSMNTEAF
.	TRBJ2-2	TRBV29-1	SVRRGTGTQPGELF
.	TRBJ1-2	TRBV5-6	ASSLAPRTLGYT
.	TRBJ1-1	TRBV28	ASSLSLGSGRNTEAF
.	TRBJ2-5	TRBV6-5	ASRGGQETQY
.	TRBJ2-7	TRBV5-6	ASSSTYEQY
.	TRBJ2-3	TRBV2	ASSPSRGGFTDTQY
.	TRBJ1-1	TRBV10-3	AISPGAGTEAF
.	TRBJ2-1	TRBV7-3	ASSLRKGGINEQF
TRBD2	TRBJ2-7	TRBV5-1	ASRAGGQTYEQY